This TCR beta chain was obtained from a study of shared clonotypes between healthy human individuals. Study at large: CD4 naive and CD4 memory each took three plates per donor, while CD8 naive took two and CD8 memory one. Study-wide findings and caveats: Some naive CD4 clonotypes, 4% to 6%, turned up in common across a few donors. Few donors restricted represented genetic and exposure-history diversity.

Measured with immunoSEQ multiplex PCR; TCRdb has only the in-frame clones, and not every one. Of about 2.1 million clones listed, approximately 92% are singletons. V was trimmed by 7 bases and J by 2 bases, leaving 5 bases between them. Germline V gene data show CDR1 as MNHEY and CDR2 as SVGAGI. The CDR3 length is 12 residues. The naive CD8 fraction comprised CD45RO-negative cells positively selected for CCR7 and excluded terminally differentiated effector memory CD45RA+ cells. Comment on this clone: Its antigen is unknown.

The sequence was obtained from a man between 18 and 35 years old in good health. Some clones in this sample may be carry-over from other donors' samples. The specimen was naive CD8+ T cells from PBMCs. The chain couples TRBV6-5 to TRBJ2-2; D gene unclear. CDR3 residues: CASTQNTGELFF. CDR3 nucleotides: TGTGCCAGCACCCAAAACACCGGGGAGCTGTTTTTT.